These T cell receptor beta chains were read from a single sample in a study of CD8 T cell repertoires and HIV-1 epitope variants. The antigens these receptors bind are not known. Assay: immunoSEQ multiplex PCR; the TCRdb copy retains only in-frame clones and omits some. This sample has 5,000 or so clones, with more than 60% found just once. Sequenced: cultured CD8+ T cells derived from PBMCs. The receptors were sampled from a male donor with HIV. The conserved cysteine and the conserved F or W are not part of the CDR3 here. A clone size is listed for some rows: how often the clone was seen (once, few, many), or a class if it is expanded.

>once|TRBJ2-7|TRBV6-5
ASSPGQSSYEQY
>-|TRBJ2-7|TRBV28
ASSPTGGTYEQY
>few|TRBJ2-7|TRBV19
ASSPRSRIAYEQY
>-|TRBJ2-1|TRBV30
AWSVASGGSNEQF
>-|TRBJ2-3|TRBV4-3
ASSQDLASDTQY
>-|TRBJ2-7|TRBV2
ASSEQGADFEQY
>-|TRBJ2-3|TRBV4-1
ASSLSGGIADTQY
>-|TRBJ2-1|TRBV6-5
ASSEGGEQF
>once|TRBJ2-7|TRBV27
ASSPPEKASYEQY
>-|TRBJ2-2|TRBV7-2
ASSLEQVTGELF
>-|TRBJ2-7|TRBV27
ASSLSGSSYEQY
>-|TRBJ1-1|TRBV6-5
ASSYAGTEAF
>few|TRBJ2-3|TRBV4-3
ASSQAPGASTDTQY
>-|TRBJ2-3|TRBV28
ASSSQFTDTQY
>-|TRBJ2-1|TRBV7-2
ASSLTDSLINNEQF
>-|TRBJ2-1|TRBV5-6
ASSLGTSALEQF
>-|TRBJ1-5|TRBV7-9
ASSLDGGRDQPQH
>-|TRBJ2-6|TRBV28
ASSLSGGGANVLT
>-|TRBJ1-1|TRBV6-5
ASSWTFALNTEAF
>-|TRBJ2-1|TRBV4-2
ASSQDQQRSGREQF
>-|TRBJ2-3|TRBV11-2
ASSPGNTDTQY
>-|TRBJ2-7|TRBV7-7
ASSLDGIDEQY
>-|TRBJ1-5|TRBV9
ASSAGPIYQPQH
>-|TRBJ1-1|TRBV5-4
ASSLRDRGPTEAF
>medium-sized|TRBJ1-1|TRBV28
ASSFRGWGTEAF
>-|TRBJ2-3|TRBV11-2
ASSLSRGSTDTQY
>-|TRBJ2-7|TRBV28
ASRSQPGQGAYEQY
>-|TRBJ1-1|TRBV28
ASNSNSEAF
>-|TRBJ2-5|TRBV5-6
ASSLVEGETQY
>-|TRBJ2-3|TRBV9
ASSPLAGPVGDTQY
>few|TRBJ1-5|TRBV7-3
ASSLNGGLRNQPQH
>-|TRBJ2-1|TRBV12-2
ASRPEPRLAGDSPPYNEQF
>-|TRBJ2-1|TRBV7-6
ASSLSGEQF
>-|TRBJ1-5|TRBV5-1
ASSLSTGVSQPQH
>-|TRBJ2-5|TRBV7-9
ASSRGGTETQY
>-|TRBJ2-3|TRBV4-1
ASSPPPPPGQGTDTQY
>once|TRBJ2-3|TRBV13
ASSGGLASTDTQY
>-|TRBJ2-7|TRBV28
ASSRRGLSLSYEQY
>few|TRBJ2-1|TRBV14
ASSQAPAIEQF
>-|TRBJ2-7|TRBV27
ASSPGTSLYEQY
>few|TRBJ2-7|TRBV4-1
ASSQGAGSSYEQY
>-|TRBJ2-5|TRBV14
ASSSRRGKRETQY
>medium-sized|TRBJ1-2|TRBV28
ASTPGDRGPYGYGYT
>-|TRBJ2-1|TRBV5-1
ASSLYGTANNEQF
>-|TRBJ2-7|TRBV10-3
AISDSSYEQY
>-|TRBJ2-7|TRBV18
ASSPSQGGLYEQY